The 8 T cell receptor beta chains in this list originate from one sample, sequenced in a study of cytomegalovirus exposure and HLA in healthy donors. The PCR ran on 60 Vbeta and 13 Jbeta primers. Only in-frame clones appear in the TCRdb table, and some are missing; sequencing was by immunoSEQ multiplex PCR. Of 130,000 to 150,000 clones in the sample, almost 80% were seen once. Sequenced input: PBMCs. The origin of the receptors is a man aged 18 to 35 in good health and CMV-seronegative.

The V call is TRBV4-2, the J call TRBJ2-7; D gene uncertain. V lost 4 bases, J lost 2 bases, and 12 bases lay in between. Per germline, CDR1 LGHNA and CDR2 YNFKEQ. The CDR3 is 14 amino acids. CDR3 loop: CASSPRLFTYEQYF. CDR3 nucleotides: TGTGCCAGCAGCCCACGACTTTTTACCTACGAGCAGTACTTC.

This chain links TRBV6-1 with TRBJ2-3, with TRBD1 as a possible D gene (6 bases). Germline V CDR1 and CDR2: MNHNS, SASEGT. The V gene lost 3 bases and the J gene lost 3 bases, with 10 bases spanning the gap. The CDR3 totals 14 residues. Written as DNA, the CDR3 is TGTGCCAGCAGTGACAGGGGTCCGACAGATACGCAGTATTTT. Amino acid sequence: CASSDRGPTDTQYF.

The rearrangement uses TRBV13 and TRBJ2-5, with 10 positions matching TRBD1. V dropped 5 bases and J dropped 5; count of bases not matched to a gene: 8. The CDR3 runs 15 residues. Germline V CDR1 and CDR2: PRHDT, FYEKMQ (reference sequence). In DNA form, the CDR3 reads TGTGCCAGCAGCCACGCGACAGGGGGCCGGGAGACCCAGTACTTC. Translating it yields CASSHATGGRETQYF. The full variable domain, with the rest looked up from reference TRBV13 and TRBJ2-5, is AAGVIQSPRHLIKEKRETATLKCYPIPRHDTVYWYQQGPGQDPQFLISFYEKMQSDKGSIPDRFSAQQFSDYHSELNMSSLELGDSALYFCASSHATGGRETQYFGPGTRLLVL.

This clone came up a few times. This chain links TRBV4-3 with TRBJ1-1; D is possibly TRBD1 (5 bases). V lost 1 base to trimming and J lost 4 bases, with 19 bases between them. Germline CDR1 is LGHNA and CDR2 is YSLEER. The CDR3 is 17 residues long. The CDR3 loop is CASSQGVEGLGRTEAFF. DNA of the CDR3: TGCGCCAGCAGCCAAGGCGTGGAGGGACTGGGGCGCACTGAAGCTTTCTTT.

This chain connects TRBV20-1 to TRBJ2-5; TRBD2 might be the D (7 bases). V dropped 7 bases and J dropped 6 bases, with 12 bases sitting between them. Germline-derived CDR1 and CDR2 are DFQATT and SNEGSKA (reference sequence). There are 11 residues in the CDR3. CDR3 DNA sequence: TGCAGTGAAAGGGGGGGGAAGACCCAGTACTTC. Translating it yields CSERGGKTQYF.

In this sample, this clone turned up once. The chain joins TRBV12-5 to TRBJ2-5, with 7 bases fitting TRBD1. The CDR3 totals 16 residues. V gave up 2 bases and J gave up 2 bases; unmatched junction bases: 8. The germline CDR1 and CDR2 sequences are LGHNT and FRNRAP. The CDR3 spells CASGLTQGQIQETQYF. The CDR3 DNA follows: TGTGCTAGTGGTTTGACTCAGGGACAGATACAAGAGACCCAGTACTTC. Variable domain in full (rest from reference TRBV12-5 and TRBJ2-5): DARVTQTPRHKVTEMGQEVTMRCQPILGHNTVFWYRQTMMQGLELLAYFRNRAPLDDSGMPKDRFSAEMPDATLATLKIQPSEPRDSAVYFCASGLTQGQIQETQYFGPGTRLLVL.

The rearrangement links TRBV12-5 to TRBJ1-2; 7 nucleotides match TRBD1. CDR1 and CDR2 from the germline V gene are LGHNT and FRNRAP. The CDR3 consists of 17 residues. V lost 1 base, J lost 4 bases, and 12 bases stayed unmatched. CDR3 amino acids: CASGLAAGTDNLYGYTF. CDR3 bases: TGTGCTAGTGGTTTGGCCGCCGGGACAGACAACCTCTATGGCTACACCTTC.

Written as DNA, the CDR3 is TGTGCCTGGACCCCAGGGGGCGCCTATAATTCACCCCTCCACTTT. The encoded protein is CAWTPGGAYNSPLHF. The V call is TRBV30, the J call TRBJ1-6; the match to TRBD1 covers 8 bases. This CDR3 is built from 15 residues. The V and J ends lost 4 bases and 2 bases, in that order; junction bases with no gene match: 4. Per the germline V gene, CDR1 is GTSNPN and CDR2 is SVGIG (reference sequence).